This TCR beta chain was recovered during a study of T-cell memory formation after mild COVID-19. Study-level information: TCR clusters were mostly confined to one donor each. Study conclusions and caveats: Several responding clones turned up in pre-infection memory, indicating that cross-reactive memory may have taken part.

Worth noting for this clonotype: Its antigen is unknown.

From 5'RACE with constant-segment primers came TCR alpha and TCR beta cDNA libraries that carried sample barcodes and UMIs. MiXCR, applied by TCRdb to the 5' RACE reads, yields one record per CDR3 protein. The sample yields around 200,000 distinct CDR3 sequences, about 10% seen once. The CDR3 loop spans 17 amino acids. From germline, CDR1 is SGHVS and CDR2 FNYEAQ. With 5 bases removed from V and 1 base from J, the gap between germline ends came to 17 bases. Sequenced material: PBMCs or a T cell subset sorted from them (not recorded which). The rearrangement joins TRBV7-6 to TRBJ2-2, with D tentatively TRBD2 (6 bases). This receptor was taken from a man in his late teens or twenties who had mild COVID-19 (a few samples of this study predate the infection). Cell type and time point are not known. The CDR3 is CASSPSPKRVNTGELFF. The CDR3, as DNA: TGTGCCAGCAGCCCGAGTCCTAAGCGGGTGAACACCGGGGAGCTGTTTTTT.